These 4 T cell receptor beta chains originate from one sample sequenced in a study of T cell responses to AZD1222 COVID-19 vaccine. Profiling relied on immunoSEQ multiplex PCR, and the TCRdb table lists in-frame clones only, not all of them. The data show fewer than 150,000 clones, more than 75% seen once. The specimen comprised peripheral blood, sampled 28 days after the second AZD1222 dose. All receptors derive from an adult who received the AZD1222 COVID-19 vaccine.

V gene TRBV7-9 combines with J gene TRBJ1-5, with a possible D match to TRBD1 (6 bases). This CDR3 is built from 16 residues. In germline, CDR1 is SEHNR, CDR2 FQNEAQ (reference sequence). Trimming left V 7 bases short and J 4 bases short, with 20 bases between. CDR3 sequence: CASNPLGHTPNQPQHF. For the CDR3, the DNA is TGTGCCAGCAACCCTCTGGGACATACCCCAAATCAGCCCCAGCATTTT.

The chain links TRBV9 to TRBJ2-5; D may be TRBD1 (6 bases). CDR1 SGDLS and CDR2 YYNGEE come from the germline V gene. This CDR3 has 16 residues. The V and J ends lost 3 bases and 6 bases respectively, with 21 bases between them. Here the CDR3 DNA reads TGTGCCAGCAGCGCTCCCGGATATGGGGGCGTACAGACCCAGTACTTC. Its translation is CASSAPGYGGVQTQYF.

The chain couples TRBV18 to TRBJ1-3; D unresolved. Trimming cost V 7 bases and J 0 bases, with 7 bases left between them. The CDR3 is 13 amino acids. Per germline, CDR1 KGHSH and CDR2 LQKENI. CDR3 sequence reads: CASLQSSGNTIYF. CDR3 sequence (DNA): TGTGCCAGCTTACAGAGCTCTGGAAACACCATATATTTT. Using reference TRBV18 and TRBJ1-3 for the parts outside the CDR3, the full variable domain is NAGVMQNPRHLVRRRGQEARLRCSPMKGHSHVYWYRQLPEEGLKFMVYLQKENIIDESGMPKERFSAEFPKEGPSILRIQQVVRGDSAAYFCASLQSSGNTIYFGEGSWLTVV.

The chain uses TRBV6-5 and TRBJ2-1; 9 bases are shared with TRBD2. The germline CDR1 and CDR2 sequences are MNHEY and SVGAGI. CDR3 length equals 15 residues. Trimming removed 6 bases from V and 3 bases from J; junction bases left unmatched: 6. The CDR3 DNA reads TGTGCCAGCAGATCACTAGCGGGCCTCTACAATGAGCAGTTCTTC. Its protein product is CASRSLAGLYNEQFF.